This TCR beta chain was sequenced during a study of cytomegalovirus exposure and HLA in healthy donors. Across the whole study: The study placed about 86% of its 398 genotyped donors in the Caucasian-associated ancestry cluster.

A remark on this clone: Its antigen is not identified.

This CDR3 has 15 residues. Germline CDR1 reads SQVTM; CDR2 reads ANQGSEA. V lost 1 base, J lost 4 bases, and 7 bases stayed unmatched. The PCR employed 60 Vbeta primers together with 13 Jbeta primers. Sequenced by immunoSEQ multiplex PCR; TCRdb stores in-frame clones only, minus some. The repertoire holds around 95,000 clones, with approximately 82% as singletons. Points from the study as a whole: Later analysis showed TCR association rates varying by HLA locus, highest for DRB1 and lowest for HLA-C. The authors later found HLA-associated TCR beta chains more clonally expanded than equally common others.

Sequencing used PBMCs. The origin of this receptor is a female donor in good health and CMV-seropositive. The chain recombines TRBV29-1 with TRBJ2-3; 8 bases align to TRBD1. This CDR3 reads CSVEVWTGIPDTQYF. CDR3 sequence (DNA): TGCAGCGTTGAAGTGTGGACAGGGATCCCAGATACGCAGTATTTT.